These 29 T cell receptor beta chains were sequenced from one sample in a study of T cell clonality in common variable immunodeficiency. Sequencing used immunoSEQ multiplex PCR; TCRdb keeps in-frame clones, though not all of them. Recorded here are about 81,000 clones, none singletons. Specimen: peripheral blood mononuclear cells. The source of these receptors is a person aged 18 to 70 in good health.

This clone was counted at least ten times. The read ends 3 residues before the CDR3 terminus; that terminus is restored from the germline J gene. V is TRBV12-3 or TRBV12-4 and J is TRBJ2-3; 7 bases align to TRBD2. The CDR3 runs 13 residues. J was trimmed by 5 bases and V by 4 bases; bases with no gene match: 3. The CDR3 reads CASSSLAGDTQYF. The CDR3 DNA, read in part, is TGTGCCAGCAGTTCGTTAGCGGGAGATACG.

There are many counts of this clone. The CDR3 goes on 3 residues after the read ends, and that part is filled in from the germline J gene. J is TRBJ1-1 and V is TRBV18; 9 nucleotides match TRBD1. Looked up from germline, CDR1 is KGHSH and CDR2 is LQKENI. CDR3 length equals 14 residues. With V trimmed by 3 bases and J by 6 bases, 5 bases remained unmatched. The CDR3 protein is CASSPGGTGSEAFF. CDR3 DNA (partial): TGTGCCAGCTCACCGGGGGGGACAGGGTCTGAA.

This clone was found many times. The sequenced fragment ends 3 residues before the CDR3 boundary, so the rest is inferred from the germline J gene. V and J are TRBV6-4 and TRBJ2-1; 9 bases fit TRBD2. V gave up 0 bases and J gave up 6 bases; unmatched junction bases: 6. The CDR3 runs to 16 residues. Per the germline V gene, CDR1 is MRHNA and CDR2 is SNTAGT. CDR3 sequence: CASSDSGGRALNEQFF. The CDR3 bases that were read are TGTGCCAGCAGTGACTCGGGCGGGAGGGCCCTCAATGAG.

This clone was seen ten or more times. The read ends 3 residues early relative to the CDR3; the germline J gene fills the gap. The chain couples TRBV20-1 to TRBJ2-2; 7 bases are shared with TRBD2. V was clipped by 6 bases and J by 8 bases; unmatched bases: 15. The CDR3 extends over 15 amino acids. Germline V gene lookup returns CDR1 DFQATT and CDR2 SNEGSKA (reference sequence). The part of the CDR3 DNA that was read is TGCAGTGCCCCCCCTAGCGGAGCCCCTGTGGGGGAG. It is translated as CSAPPSGAPVGE. The entire CDR3 reads CSAPPSGAPVGELFF.

The table lists this clone with many counts. The read is 3 residues too short to cover the CDR3 end, so that end is filled in from the germline J gene. The sample holds other DNA sequences that translate to the same CDR3. The chain links TRBV19 to TRBJ1-4; possibly TRBD1 for D (6 bases). The CDR3 is 13 residues long. Trimming stripped 4 bases from V and 5 bases from J, with 8 bases between. CDR1 is LNHDA, CDR2 SQIVND, per germline (reference sequence). Here the CDR3 reads CASSTQGNEKLFF. Partial CDR3 DNA: TGTGCCAGTAGTACGCAGGGGAATGAAAAA.

In the case of this clone: The sequenced fragment ends 3 residues before the CDR3 boundary, so the rest is inferred from the germline J gene. The chain combines TRBV2 with TRBJ2-7; TRBD2 agrees at 7 bases. V was pared by 8 bases and J by 2 bases, with 9 bases of the junction left unmatched. Per the germline V gene, CDR1 is SNHLY and CDR2 is FYNNEI. The CDR3 has 14 residues. The CDR3 DNA, read in part, is TGTGCCAGCCACAGCGGGACGGTCCCCTACGAG. Translation: CASHSGTVPYE. Given in full, the CDR3 is CASHSGTVPYEQYF.

This clone was detected ten times or more. The covered CDR3 bases are TGCAGTGCTAGAGTGGGTATTAGCCCCCGGGGGGACATT. Translating gives CSARVGISPRGDI. The full CDR3 protein is CSARVGISPRGDIQYF. The chain carries TRBV20-1 and TRBJ2-4, with 7 positions matching TRBD2. The read comes to an end 3 residues before the CDR3 does, leaving the germline J gene to fill in the end. CDR3 length equals 16 residues. CDR1 and CDR2 (germline): DFQATT, SNEGSKA (reference sequence). V lost 1 base and J lost 8; bases outside the gene matches: 14.

This clone was detected ten times or more. The DNA ends 3 residues before the CDR3 does, and the rest of the CDR3 is filled in from the germline J gene. V is TRBV19 and J is TRBJ2-7; TRBD1 aligns across 7 bases. This CDR3 has 15 residues. Unmatched junction bases numbered 9, after V lost 4 bases and J lost 3 bases. Looked up from germline, CDR1 is LNHDA and CDR2 is SQIVND (reference sequence). The DNA read from the CDR3 is TGTGCCAGTAGTACCTCCCGACAGGGTGTCTACGAG. This sequence encodes CASSTSRQGVYE. In full, the CDR3 is CASSTSRQGVYEQYF.

This clone has ten or more counts. Read coverage stops 3 residues before the CDR3 terminus; the germline J gene supplies the remainder. The V gene is TRBV29-1, the J gene TRBJ2-1; D uncertain. Trimming removed 8 bases from V and 1 base from J, with 12 bases in between. Germline lookup yields CDR1 SQVTM and CDR2 ANQGSEA. The CDR3 runs to 13 residues. Here the CDR3 reads CSLSQFSYNEQFF. CDR3 DNA (partial): TGCAGCCTTAGCCAGTTTTCCTACAATGAG.

This clone was counted at least ten times. One junction end disagrees with the germline gene, perhaps due to a read error. The sequenced fragment ends 3 residues before the CDR3 boundary, so the rest is inferred from the germline J gene. The chain links TRBV2 to TRBJ1-4; D gene unclear. The germline V gene has CDR1 SNHLY and CDR2 FYNNEI. CDR3 length: 13 residues. CDR3 sequence: CASTELYNEKLFF. The CDR3 bases that were read are TGTGCCAGCACTGAACTATATAATGAAAAA.

This clone was seen at least ten times. The sequence runs out 3 residues before the end of the CDR3; the remainder is reconstructed from the germline J gene. The V gene is TRBV5-5, the J gene TRBJ1-1; D not certain. V gave up 0 bases and J gave up 1 base, with 7 bases separating them. The CDR3 loop spans 14 amino acids. Looked up from germline, CDR1 is SGHKS and CDR2 is YYEKEE (reference sequence). The CDR3 region is CASSLVAGNTEAFF. The sequenced part of the CDR3 DNA is TGTGCCAGCAGCTTGGTTGCGGGGAACACTGAA. Based on the CDR3 plus reference TRBV5-5 and TRBJ1-1, the full variable domain is DAGVTQSPTHLIKTRGQQVTLRCSPISGHKSVSWYQQVLGQGPQFIFQYYEKEERGRGNFPDRFSARQFPNYSSELNVNALLLGDSALYLCASSLVAGNTEAFFGQGTRLTVV.

This clone was detected many times. The CDR3 goes on 3 residues after the read ends, and that part is filled in from the germline J gene. The chain is built from TRBV6-2 or TRBV6-3 and TRBJ1-1; no reliable D call. Germline CDR1 reads MNHEY; CDR2 reads SVGEGT. The CDR3 runs 15 residues. V gave up 2 bases and J gave up 4 bases, with 14 bases separating them. CDR3 residues: CASSYSSHLGTEAFF. The sequenced part of the CDR3 DNA is TGTGCCAGCAGTTACAGTAGCCATTTGGGCACTGAA.

This clone was recorded many times. The CDR3 sequence: CASSYSKTSGRSYEQYF. CDR3 DNA (partial): TGTGCCAGCAGTTACTCGAAGACTAGTGGGCGATCCTACGAG. The rearrangement joins TRBV6-2 or TRBV6-3 to TRBJ2-7; tentatively, D is TRBD2 (6 bases). The CDR3 end lies 3 residues beyond the end of the read and is filled in from the germline J gene. Germline assignment: CDR1 MNHEY and CDR2 SVGEGT. V gave up 0 bases and J gave up 1 base, with 16 bases separating them. This CDR3 has 17 amino acids.

The sample holds many counts of this clone. Coverage ceases 3 residues before the CDR3 finishes, and the germline J gene fills in the end. The V gene is TRBV29-1, the J gene TRBJ2-7; D not certain. The germline V gene has CDR1 SQVTM and CDR2 ANQGSEA. This CDR3 comprises 13 residues. Between the trimmed V and J ends, which lost 7 bases and 2 bases, there was a span of 15 bases. This CDR3 reads CSAEAQKTYEQYF. The covered CDR3 bases are TGCAGCGCCGAGGCCCAGAAGACCTACGAG.

This clone was detected ten times or more. The read stops 3 residues short of the end of the CDR3; the missing end is completed from the germline J gene. The rearrangement links TRBV19 to TRBJ2-3; a weak D match, TRBD1 (6 bases). Germline V gene sequence: CDR1 LNHDA, CDR2 SQIVND (reference sequence). This CDR3 has 15 residues. V gave up 5 bases and J gave up 3 bases, with 15 bases separating them. The CDR3 bases that were read are TGTGCCAGTAGTCGCTCTCGGCAGGGGACAGATACG. It is translated as CASSRSRQGTDT. The CDR3 reads in full as CASSRSRQGTDTQYF.

At least ten counts were recorded for this clone. The CDR3 is cut off 3 residues early in the read; its end comes from the germline J gene. The chain recombines TRBV7-3 with TRBJ2-1; 11 nucleotides line up with TRBD2. This CDR3 comprises 16 residues. Losses at the gene ends were 2 bases for V and 4 bases for J; bases not matched to a gene: 4. Germline V CDR1 and CDR2: SGHTA, FQGTGA. The CDR3 bases that were read are TGTGCCAGCAGCTTACACTTAGCGGGAGGGTACAATGAG. Protein product: CASSLHLAGGYNE. The complete CDR3 sequence is CASSLHLAGGYNEQFF. Drawing the rest from reference TRBV7-3 and TRBJ2-1, the complete variable domain is GAGVSQTPSNKVTEKGKYVELRCDPISGHTALYWYRQSLGQGPEFLIYFQGTGAADDSGLPNDRFFAVRPEGSVSTLKIQRTERGDSAVYLCASSLHLAGGYNEQFFGPGTRLTVL.

This clone was seen repeatedly, ten times or more. The DNA ends 3 residues before the CDR3 does, and the rest of the CDR3 is filled in from the germline J gene. The V gene is TRBV10-1, the J gene TRBJ2-1; 10 bases are a match to TRBD2. Germline lookup yields CDR1 WNHNN and CDR2 SYGVQD (reference sequence). The CDR3 consists of 16 residues. After removal of 3 bases from V and 2 bases from J, the junction contained 4 bases not matched to a gene. The part of the CDR3 DNA that was read is TGCGCCAGCAGTGATCCCGGGACTAGCGCCTACAATGAG. This encodes CASSDPGTSAYNE. The whole CDR3 reads CASSDPGTSAYNEQFF.

This clone was seen at least ten times. The CDR3 end lies 3 residues beyond the end of the read and is filled in from the germline J gene. The chain combines TRBV5-1 with TRBJ1-1, with D tentatively TRBD1 (6 bases). Trimming shortened V by 0 bases and J by 0 bases, and 18 bases separated the two germline ends. The CDR3 extends over 18 amino acids. Germline V lookup: CDR1 SGHRS, CDR2 YFSETQ. The CDR3 bases that were read are TGCGCCAGCAGCTTGGGGGGCGGGGGCGCCGGGGTGAACACTGAA. Translation gives CASSLGGGGAGVNTE. The full CDR3 protein is CASSLGGGGAGVNTEAFF.

This clone has a count of ten or more. Sequencing ends 3 residues short of the CDR3 end; the germline J gene provides the rest. The chain combines TRBV6-1 with TRBJ2-1; the match to TRBD2 covers 11 bases. V was pared by 1 base and J by 3 bases, with 2 bases of the junction left unmatched. Germline CDR1 and CDR2: MNHNS and SASEGT. CDR3 length: 16 amino acids. The sequenced part of the CDR3 DNA is TGTGCCAGCAGTGAAGACGGACTAGCGGGCTACAATGAG. Protein: CASSEDGLAGYNE. The whole CDR3 sequence is CASSEDGLAGYNEQFF.

This clone was seen at least ten times. The missing CDR3 end, 3 residues past where the read stops, is filled in from the germline J gene. This sequence joins TRBV12-5 and TRBJ1-2; TRBD1 matches 11 bases. V shed 4 bases, J shed 1 base, and the junction held 8 bases outside the gene matches. Germline assignment: CDR1 LGHNT and CDR2 FRNRAP. The CDR3 consists of 17 residues. Incomplete CDR3 DNA: TGTGCTAGTGGTTGGACGGGACAGGGGGACCTTAACTATGGC. As protein: CASGWTGQGDLNYG. The whole CDR3 protein is CASGWTGQGDLNYGYTF.

This clone was seen many times. The read terminates 3 residues before the CDR3 end, so the remaining end is supplied by the germline J gene. This chain links TRBV5-1 with TRBJ2-3, with 16 bases matching TRBD2. The CDR3 contains 20 residues. Losses at the gene ends were 3 bases for V and 2 bases for J; bases not matched to a gene: 12. CDR1 and CDR2 (germline): SGHRS, YFSETQ. The sequenced CDR3 bases are TGCGCCAGCAGCTCGCGATTCCCGGGACTAGCGGGAGGGACCACAGATACG. This translates into CASSSRFPGLAGGTTDT. The whole CDR3 sequence reads CASSSRFPGLAGGTTDTQYF.

This clone was counted at least ten times. Read data end 3 residues before the CDR3 end; the end is taken from the germline J gene. V and J are TRBV19 and TRBJ2-2; 9 bases match TRBD2. Germline V lookup: CDR1 LNHDA, CDR2 SQIVND (reference sequence). Trimming removed 3 bases from V and 5 bases from J; junction bases left unmatched: 7. The CDR3 is 16 residues long. The DNA read from the CDR3 is TGTGCCAGTAGTATGGGCGGGAGGGCCAAAACCGGGGAG. This sequence encodes CASSMGGRAKTGE. The full CDR3 sequence reads CASSMGGRAKTGELFF.

Many counts were recorded for this clone. The read ends 3 residues shy of where the CDR3 ends; the end is completed using the germline J gene. This sequence joins TRBV28 and TRBJ2-1; 7 bases map to TRBD2. CDR3 length equals 14 residues. Trimming at V came to 4 bases and at J to 5 bases, leaving 5 bases not matched to a gene. The germline V gene encodes CDR1 MDHEN and CDR2 SYDVKM. CDR3 DNA, as far as it was read: TGTGCCAGCAGTTCCCCGGGACTAAACAATGAG. It encodes CASSSPGLNNE. The full CDR3 protein is CASSSPGLNNEQFF.

This clone was seen many times. The missing CDR3 end, 3 residues past where the read stops, is filled in from the germline J gene. This chain joins TRBV5-6 and TRBJ2-5; tentative D call: TRBD2 (6 bases). Germline V CDR1 and CDR2: SGHDT, YYEEEE. This CDR3 has 14 amino acids. Trimming removed 4 bases at V and 5 bases at J, with 15 bases between. CDR3 loop: CASSLLSGGETQYF. CDR3 DNA (partial): TGTGCCAGCAGCCTACTTTCCGGAGGGGAGACC.

The sample holds many counts of this clone. The read falls 3 residues short of the CDR3 end, and the missing part is taken from the germline J gene. The chain is built from TRBV30 and TRBJ2-1; 13 bases are a match to TRBD2. The CDR3 extends over 14 amino acids. CDR1 and CDR2 (germline): GTSNPN, SVGIG (reference sequence). Losses at the gene ends were 3 bases for V and 9 bases for J; bases not matched to a gene: 5. CDR3 region: CAWRLAGGPAEQFF. Partial CDR3 DNA: TGTGCCTGGAGACTAGCGGGAGGGCCGGCTGAG. Looking up the rest from reference TRBV30 and TRBJ2-1 gives the full variable domain: SQTIHQWPATLVQPVGSPLSLECTVEGTSNPNLYWYRQAAGRGLQLLFYSVGIGQISSEVPQNLSASRPQDRQFILSSKKLLLSDSGFYLCAWRLAGGPAEQFFGPGTRLTVL.

At least ten counts were recorded for this clone. The read ends 3 residues shy of where the CDR3 ends; the end is completed using the germline J gene. J is TRBJ1-1 and V is TRBV20-1; 7 positions match TRBD1. Germline CDR1 DFQATT, CDR2 SNEGSKA (reference sequence). Unmatched junction bases numbered 5, after V lost 6 bases and J lost 1 base. This CDR3 contains 13 residues. CDR3 sequence: CSAEAGGNTEAFF. CDR3 bases read: TGCAGTGCCGAGGCAGGGGGGAACACTGAA.

This clone was recorded many times. The CDR3 end falls 3 residues outside the read, so it is completed with the germline J gene. The V and J genes are TRBV5-1 and TRBJ1-1, with 8 positions matching TRBD1. The CDR3 has 12 residues. CDR1 and CDR2 (germline): SGHRS, YFSETQ. Trimming cost V 4 bases and J 6 bases; bases outside gene matches: 2. The part of the CDR3 DNA that was read is TGCGCCAGCAGCCTGGGACAGGCTGAA. This gives the protein CASSLGQAE. The complete CDR3 protein is CASSLGQAEAFF.

This clone was counted at least ten times. The read falls 3 residues short of the CDR3 end, and the missing part is taken from the germline J gene. The V and J genes are TRBV7-8 and TRBJ2-3; 8 bases are shared with TRBD2. The length of the CDR3 is 18 residues. The trim removed 0 bases at V and 2 bases at J, leaving 10 bases unmatched. CDR1 and CDR2 from the germline V gene are SGHVS and FQNEAQ. The CDR3 protein is CASSLARWLAGITDTQYF. The sequenced part of the CDR3 DNA is TGTGCCAGCAGCTTAGCGCGTTGGCTAGCGGGCATCACAGATACG.

This clone was observed at least ten times. The read halts 3 residues ahead of the CDR3 end, with the missing end drawn from the germline J gene. This sequence joins TRBV7-2 and TRBJ1-2; 10 bases agree with TRBD1. The CDR3 totals 15 residues. The V and J ends lost 5 bases and 4 bases, in that order; junction bases with no gene match: 7. Germline-derived CDR1 and CDR2 are SGHTA and FQGNSA. Partial CDR3 DNA: TGTGCCAGCAGCCCAAGGACAGGGGGGGTCTATGGC. It yields the protein CASSPRTGGVYG. The full CDR3 reads CASSPRTGGVYGYTF.